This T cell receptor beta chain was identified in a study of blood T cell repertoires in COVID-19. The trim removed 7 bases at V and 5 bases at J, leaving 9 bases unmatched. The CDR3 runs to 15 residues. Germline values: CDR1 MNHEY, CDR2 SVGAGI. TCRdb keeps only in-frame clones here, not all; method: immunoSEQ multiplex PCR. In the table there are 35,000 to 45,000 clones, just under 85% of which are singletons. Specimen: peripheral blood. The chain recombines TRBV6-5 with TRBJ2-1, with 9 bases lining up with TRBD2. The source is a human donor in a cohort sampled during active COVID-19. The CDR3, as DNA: TGTGCCAGCAACGGAGCGGGGGGTCCCCACAATGAGCAGTTCTTC. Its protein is CASNGAGGPHNEQFF.